Below, 9 T cell receptor beta chains from the same sample are listed, as sequenced in a study of cytomegalovirus exposure and HLA in healthy donors. The PCR was carried out with 60 Vbeta primers and 13 Jbeta primers. Using immunoSEQ multiplex PCR, the repertoire was profiled, and TCRdb retains in-frame clones only, with some absent. The sample includes 160,000 or so clones, 65% to 85% of them seen just once. Specimen: PBMCs. These receptor sequences come from a man aged 55 to 70 in good health and CMV-seronegative.

The chain carries TRBV11-1 and TRBJ2-5; 7 bases match TRBD2. CDR3 length: 13 amino acids. Losses at the gene ends were 5 bases for V and 3 bases for J; bases not matched to a gene: 3. Germline CDR1 SGHAT, CDR2 FQDESV (reference sequence). The CDR3 region is CASSRLAEETQYF. In DNA, the CDR3 is TGTGCCAGCAGCCGTCTAGCGGAAGAGACCCAGTACTTC. The full variable domain, in which reference TRBV11-1 and TRBJ2-5 provide the parts outside the CDR3, is EAEVAQSPRYKITEKSQAVAFWCDPISGHATLYWYRQILGQGPELLVQFQDESVVDDSQLPKDRFSAERLKGVDSTLKIQPAELGDSAMYLCASSRLAEETQYFGPGTRLLVL.

This chain links TRBV5-1 with TRBJ2-7, with 8 bases identical to TRBD1. The CDR3 is 15 residues long. V was pared by 0 bases and J by 0 bases, with 2 bases of the junction left unmatched. Germline values: CDR1 SGHRS, CDR2 YFSETQ. As DNA, the CDR3 is TGCGCCAGCAGCTTGGACAGGGGGAGCTCCTACGAGCAGTACTTC. It specifies CASSLDRGSSYEQYF.

The genes are TRBV4-2 and TRBJ2-7; 8 bases map to TRBD1. This CDR3 has 15 residues. The germline V gene encodes CDR1 LGHNA and CDR2 YNFKEQ. With V trimmed by 1 base and J by 2 bases, 4 bases remained unmatched. CDR3 in amino acids: CASSQVEQGAYEQYF. The CDR3 DNA is TGTGCCAGCAGCCAAGTAGAACAGGGGGCCTACGAGCAGTACTTC.

The genes are TRBV19 and TRBJ1-5; TRBD1 matches 7 bases. CDR3 length: 14 amino acids. Germline V gene lookup returns CDR1 LNHDA and CDR2 SQIVND (reference sequence). V lost 6 bases to trimming and J lost 4 bases; unmatched junction nucleotides: 6. CDR3 DNA: TGTGCCAGTAGCTATGACAGGGTAAATCAGCCCCAGCATTTT. Translated, it gives CASSYDRVNQPQHF.

This rearrangement joins TRBV10-2 to TRBJ1-3, with 11 bases aligning to TRBD1. Germline CDR1 is WSHSY and CDR2 is SAAADI. The CDR3 totals 17 residues. V lost 2 bases to trimming and J lost 2 bases; unmatched junction nucleotides: 5. CDR3 in amino acids: CASSEPGTGGTGNTIYF. In nucleotides, the CDR3 is TGCGCCAGCAGTGAGCCAGGGACAGGGGGGACTGGAAACACCATATATTTT.

The rearrangement uses TRBV2 and TRBJ2-5; D not certain. V gave up 4 bases and J gave up 7 bases, with 13 bases separating them. The CDR3 spans 13 residues. The V gene's germline CDR1 is SNHLY and CDR2 FYNNEI. CDR3 in amino acids: CASSASVTGTQYF. The CDR3 DNA reads as TGTGCCAGCAGTGCGTCCGTAACGGGGACCCAGTACTTC.

The rearrangement joins TRBV19 to TRBJ1-1, with 7 positions matching TRBD1. V was pared by 6 bases and J by 3 bases, with 4 bases of the junction left unmatched. The CDR3 length is 13 residues. CDR1 and CDR2 (germline): LNHDA, SQIVND (reference sequence). CDR3 in amino acids: CASRSTGDTEAFF. The DNA for the CDR3 is TGTGCCAGTAGGTCTACAGGGGACACTGAAGCTTTCTTT.

As for this clone: The junction differs from germline at one of its ends, possibly a read error. This chain uses TRBV19 with TRBJ1-5, with D possibly being TRBD1 (6 bases). The CDR3 has 15 amino acids. CDR1 and CDR2 from the germline V gene are LNHDA and SQIVND (reference sequence). The CDR3 bases are TGTGCCAGTAGTATGCGCGGGGGCAGGGCGCAGCCCCAGAATTTT. Amino acid sequence: CASSMRGGRAQPQNF.

This sequence joins TRBV11-2 and TRBJ2-3; D is undetermined. The CDR3 runs 16 residues. Trimming removed 5 bases from V and 1 base from J, with 16 bases in between. Germline V CDR1 and CDR2: SGHAT, FQNNGV. CDR3 in amino acids: CASSALRVTRTDTQYF. As DNA, the CDR3 is TGTGCCAGCAGCGCCCTTCGGGTGACCCGCACAGATACGCAGTATTTT. Supplemented by reference TRBV11-2 and TRBJ2-3, the full variable domain reads EAGVAQSPRYKIIEKRQSVAFWCNPISGHATLYWYQQILGQGPKLLIQFQNNGVVDDSQLPKDRFSAERLKGVDSTLKIQPAKLEDSAVYLCASSALRVTRTDTQYFGPGTRLTVL.